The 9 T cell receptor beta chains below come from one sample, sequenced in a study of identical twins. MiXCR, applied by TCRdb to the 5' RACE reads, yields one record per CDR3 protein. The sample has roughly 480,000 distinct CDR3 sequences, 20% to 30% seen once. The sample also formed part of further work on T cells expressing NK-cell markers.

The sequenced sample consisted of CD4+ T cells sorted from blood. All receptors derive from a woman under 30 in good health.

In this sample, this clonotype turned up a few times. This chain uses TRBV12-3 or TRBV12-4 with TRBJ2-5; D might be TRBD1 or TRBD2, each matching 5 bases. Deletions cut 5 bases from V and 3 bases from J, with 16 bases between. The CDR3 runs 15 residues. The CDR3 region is CASSRGRLGKETQYF. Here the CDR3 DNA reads TGTGCCAGCAGTAGGGGACGTTTGGGTAAAGAGACCCAGTACTTC.

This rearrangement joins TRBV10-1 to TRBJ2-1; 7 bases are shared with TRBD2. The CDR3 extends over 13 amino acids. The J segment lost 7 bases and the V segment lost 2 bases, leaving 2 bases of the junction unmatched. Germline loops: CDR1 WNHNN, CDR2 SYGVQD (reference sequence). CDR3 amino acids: CASSEQRGNEQFF. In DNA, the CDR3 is TGCGCCAGCAGTGAGCAGCGGGGTAATGAGCAGTTCTTC.

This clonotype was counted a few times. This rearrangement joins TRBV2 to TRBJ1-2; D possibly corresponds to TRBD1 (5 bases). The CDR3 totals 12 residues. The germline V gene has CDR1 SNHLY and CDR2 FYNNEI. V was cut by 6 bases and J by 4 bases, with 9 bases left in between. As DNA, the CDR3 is TGTGCCAGCAGGGGGCTGATCTATGGCTACACCTTC. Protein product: CASRGLIYGYTF.

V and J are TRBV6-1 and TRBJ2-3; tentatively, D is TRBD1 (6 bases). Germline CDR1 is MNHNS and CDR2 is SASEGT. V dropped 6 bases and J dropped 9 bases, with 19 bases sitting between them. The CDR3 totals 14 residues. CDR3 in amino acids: CASSHNPTGGTQYF. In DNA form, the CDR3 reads TGTGCCAGCAGCCATAACCCGACAGGCGGAACGCAGTATTTT.

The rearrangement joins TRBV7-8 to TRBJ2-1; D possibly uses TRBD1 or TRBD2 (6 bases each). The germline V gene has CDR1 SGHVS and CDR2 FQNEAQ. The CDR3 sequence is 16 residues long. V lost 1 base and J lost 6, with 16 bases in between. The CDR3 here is CASSLGWGAKSNEQFF. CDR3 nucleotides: TGTGCCAGCAGCTTAGGTTGGGGGGCGAAGAGCAATGAGCAGTTCTTC.

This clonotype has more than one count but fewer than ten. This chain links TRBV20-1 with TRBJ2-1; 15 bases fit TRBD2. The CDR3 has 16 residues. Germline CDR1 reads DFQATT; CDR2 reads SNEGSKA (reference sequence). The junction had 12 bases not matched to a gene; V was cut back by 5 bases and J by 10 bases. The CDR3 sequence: CSAQKGLAGGVREQFF. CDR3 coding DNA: TGCAGTGCTCAGAAGGGACTAGCGGGAGGTGTGAGGGAGCAGTTCTTC.

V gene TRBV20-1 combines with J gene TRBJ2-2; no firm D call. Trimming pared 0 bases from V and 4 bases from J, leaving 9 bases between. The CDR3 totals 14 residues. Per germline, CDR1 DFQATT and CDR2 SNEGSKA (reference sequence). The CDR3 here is CSARETGLTGELFF. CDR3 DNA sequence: TGCAGTGCTAGAGAAACCGGCCTCACCGGGGAGCTGTTTTTT.

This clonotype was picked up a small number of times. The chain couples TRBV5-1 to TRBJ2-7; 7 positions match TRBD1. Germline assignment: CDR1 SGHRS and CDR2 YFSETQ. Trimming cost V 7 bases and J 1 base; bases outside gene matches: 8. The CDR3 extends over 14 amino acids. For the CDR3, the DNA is TGCGCCAGCTCCCGGGACAGTTGGTCCTACGAGCAGTACTTC. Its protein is CASSRDSWSYEQYF.

The CDR3 DNA reads TGTGCCAGCAGCATCGCGGGAGGGCCGACGTTCTTC. Amino acid sequence: CASSIAGGPTFF. This chain links TRBV7-2 with TRBJ2-1, with 9 bases lining up with TRBD2. The CDR3 runs to 12 residues. V trimming: 5 bases; J trimming: 15 bases; junction bases outside the gene matches: 8. Germline CDR1 SGHTA, CDR2 FQGNSA.